The clone carrying this T cell receptor beta chain was detected a few times. This sample was taken from a study of blood T cell repertoires in COVID-19. The CDR3 totals 16 residues. Trimming took 4 bases from V and 3 from J; bases not matched to a gene: 10. Germline values: CDR1 SGHRS, CDR2 YFSETQ. In the study's own analysis: Estimates of nucleated cell counts were drawn from the amplification of reference gene primers. Profiling relied on immunoSEQ multiplex PCR, and the TCRdb table lists in-frame clones only, not all of them. The V and J calls and the clone size are those of that table, but D and trimming were determined from the DNA. Among about 80,000 clones listed, approximately 88% were seen once.

Sequenced: peripheral blood. The sequence was collected from a woman older than 75 with acute or convalescent COVID-19. The rearrangement links TRBV5-1 to TRBJ1-2; 9 nucleotides agree with TRBD1. The CDR3 DNA sequence: TGCGCCAGCAGCGTGACCAACAGGGGGCGAGACTATGGCTACACCTTC. It translates to CASSVTNRGRDYGYTF.